This TCR beta chain was identified in a study of T cells in Graves' hyperthyroidism and ophthalmopathy. This clonotype was counted at least ten times. Its antigen is unknown. Study-wide points: Most clonotypes that expanded in the thyroid above 0.001 also showed up in blood.

This CDR3 has 14 amino acids. The V gene lost 2 bases and the J gene lost 7 bases, with 15 bases spanning the gap. Germline CDR1 and CDR2: SQVTM and ANQGSEA. PBMCs were collected from an approximately 9.3 ml volume of fresh peripheral blood. RNA transcripts gave rise to amplified TCR beta CDR3 regions. HTBI primers were used for first-round RT-PCR of the TCR CDR3. Each CDR3 protein gets one entry after TCRdb re-called the multiplex PCR reads with MiXCR. The profile shows roughly 500,000 distinct CDR3 sequences, roughly 15% of them singletons. The sample was blood. The receptor was derived from a woman in her 30s with Graves' ophthalmopathy. This sequence joins TRBV29-1 and TRBJ2-1; D is possibly TRBD2 (5 bases). The DNA of the CDR3 is TGCAGCGTTGAATTGCAGGAGGAAGGTAATGAGCAGTTCTTC. The encoded protein is CSVELQEEGNEQFF.